This entry features one TCR beta chain sequence. These data belong to a study of CD8+CD57+ T cells in acquired aplastic anemia. Across the study: 3 to 4 ug was the average amount of DNA from sorted CD4+ and CD8+ cells.

V lost 3 bases to trimming and J lost 5 bases; unmatched junction nucleotides: 12. The CDR3 is 17 residues long. Germline CDR1 is LGHDT and CDR2 is YNNKEL (reference sequence). Genomic DNA provided the template from which TCR beta VDJ and CDR3 profiles were obtained. Each CDR3 protein is one row after TCRdb ran MiXCR on the reads. Seen here are about 190,000 distinct CDR3 sequences, around 50% observed once, and the top ten hold about 15%. The specimen sequenced was sorted CD4+, CD8+, or CD8+CD57+ T cells (not recorded which) from PBMCs. This chain uses TRBV3-1 with TRBJ1-1; TRBD1 agrees at 10 bases. The receptor comes from a human donor in good health, serving as a control. The CDR3 spells CASSHLSKTGGRTEAFF. The CDR3 DNA reads TGTGCCAGCAGCCACCTATCAAAGACAGGGGGCCGGACTGAAGCTTTCTTT.